This T cell receptor (beta chain) was captured by sequencing in a study of blood T cell repertoires in COVID-19. The protocol was immunoSEQ multiplex PCR, while the TCRdb copy is restricted to in-frame clones and leaves out a portion. The sample carries 250,000 or so clones, more than 75% recorded once. Per the germline V gene, CDR1 is SGHVS and CDR2 is FNYEAQ. V was clipped by 1 base and J by 3 bases; unmatched bases: 2. The CDR3 runs 16 residues. This TCR was sampled from a woman between 55 and 75 years old with COVID-19, enrolled during active disease. Material: peripheral blood. This rearrangement joins TRBV7-6 to TRBJ1-4, with 10 positions matching TRBD1. The CDR3 reads CASSLGQGAPNEKLFF. In nucleotides, the CDR3 is TGTGCCAGCAGCTTAGGACAGGGGGCACCTAATGAAAAACTGTTTTTT.